This T cell receptor beta chain originates from a study of cytomegalovirus exposure and HLA in healthy donors. In the case of this clone: Its target is not known.

Overall study findings and caveats: Later analysis indicated greater clonal expansion among HLA-associated TCR beta chains than among equally common other chains. Previous analysis showed most TCR beta V segments were productive about 87% or about 30% of the time.

Trimming removed 3 bases from V and 1 base from J, with 10 bases in between. From germline, CDR1 is LNHDA and CDR2 SQIVND (reference sequence). The CDR3 spans 14 residues. Researchers ran the PCR with 60 Vbeta and 13 Jbeta primers. Measured with immunoSEQ multiplex PCR; TCRdb has only the in-frame clones, and not every one. Here the sample spans around 110,000 clones, over 75% being singletons. The receptor comes from a man aged 25-45 years in good health and CMV-seronegative. The chain combines TRBV19 with TRBJ2-7; a possible D gene is TRBD2 (5 bases). Sequencing used PBMCs. The CDR3 DNA reads TGTGCCAGTAGTATCGGGGTTGGATCCTACGAGCAGTACTTC. It specifies CASSIGVGSYEQYF.